Below are 20 T cell receptor beta chains sequenced from a single sample in a study of post-analysis software for immune sequencing data. Study results and caveats: There were about five TRBV segments more frequent in patients than controls, and TRBV5-6, TRBV5-1 and TRBV20-1 were among them.

Incorporated into the TCR beta cDNA libraries were unique molecular identifiers, which served to reduce PCR and sequencing biases. TCRdb independently ran MiXCR on the PCR reads; one entry per CDR3 protein. The sample yields 750,000 to 900,000 distinct CDR3 sequences, around 46% seen once. No antigen has been assigned to these receptors. The sequenced sample consisted of blood. The receptor set was obtained from a girl between 5 and 17 years old with multiple sclerosis.

The chain links TRBV29-1 to TRBJ2-3; 9 bases line up with TRBD1. The CDR3 totals 15 residues. Germline CDR1 reads SQVTM; CDR2 reads ANQGSEA. J gave up 4 bases and V 3 bases, and 8 bases lay outside the gene matches. Here the CDR3 reads CSVEGQGRWPDTQYF. CDR3 coding DNA: TGCAGCGTTGAGGGACAGGGAAGGTGGCCAGATACGCAGTATTTT.

V gene TRBV11-2 combines with J gene TRBJ2-3; D not resolved. The CDR3 consists of 15 residues. V lost 3 bases and J 5 bases, leaving 15 bases between the germline ends. CDR1 and CDR2 from the germline V gene are SGHAT and FQNNGV. CDR3 amino acids: CASSFRSPTKDTQYF. The CDR3 region has the DNA TGTGCCAGCAGCTTTAGAAGTCCTACCAAAGATACGCAGTATTTT.

The rearrangement uses TRBV20-1 and TRBJ2-7; D is unresolved. V was pared by 3 bases and J by 7 bases, with 10 bases between. From germline, CDR1 is DFQATT and CDR2 SNEGSKA (reference sequence). This CDR3 region has 11 residues. The CDR3 DNA sequence: TGCAGTGCTAGGGCCAAAGGGGAGCAGTACTTC. This gives the protein CSARAKGEQYF.

The chain has TRBV6-6 and TRBJ1-5; TRBD1 agrees at 9 bases. The J segment lost 3 bases and the V segment lost 8 bases, leaving 2 bases of the junction unmatched. The CDR3 covers 13 residues. Germline CDR1 and CDR2: MNHNY and SVGAGI (reference sequence). The CDR3 DNA sequence: TGTGCCAGCGGGGACAGGGTCAATCAGCCCCAGCATTTT. It specifies CASGDRVNQPQHF.

The chain has TRBV4-1 and TRBJ1-2, with TRBD1 identical over 8 bases. The CDR3 is 15 amino acids. Germline V gene data show CDR1 as MGHRA and CDR2 as YSYEKL. Trimming took 1 base from V and 8 from J; bases not matched to a gene: 9. CDR3 protein: CASSQGTGLGGGYTF. The CDR3 DNA sequence: TGCGCCAGCAGCCAAGGGACAGGGCTCGGCGGCGGCTACACCTTC.

V usage is TRBV7-2 and J usage is TRBJ2-1; D is unclear. Germline-derived CDR1 and CDR2 are SGHTA and FQGNSA. CDR3 length: 14 amino acids. With 1 base removed from V and 9 bases from J, the gap between germline ends came to 13 bases. The CDR3 sequence is CASSLGSRLGEQFF. DNA for the CDR3: TGTGCCAGCAGCTTAGGGTCACGGCTCGGTGAGCAGTTCTTC. The variable domain in full, completed from reference TRBV7-2 and TRBJ2-1, reads GAGVSQSPSNKVTEKGKDVELRCDPISGHTALYWYRQSLGQGLEFLIYFQGNSAPDKSGLPSDRFSAERTGGSVSTLTIQRTQQEDSAVYLCASSLGSRLGEQFFGPGTRLTVL.

The chain links TRBV29-1 to TRBJ2-1; 9 bases line up with TRBD2. The CDR3 consists of 12 residues. After removal of 6 bases from V and 9 bases from J, the junction contained 6 bases not matched to a gene. In germline, CDR1 is SQVTM, CDR2 ANQGSEA. The CDR3 loop reads CSVREGGGEQFF. The DNA for the CDR3 is TGCAGCGTGCGGGAGGGTGGAGGTGAGCAGTTCTTC.

This clonotype has a count of ten or more. The chain combines TRBV27 with TRBJ2-3; TRBD2 is a possible D gene (6 bases). Trimming pared 5 bases from V and 4 bases from J, leaving 16 bases between. This CDR3 has 15 amino acids. Germline-derived CDR1 and CDR2 are MNHEY and SMNVEV (reference sequence). The CDR3 DNA reads as TGTGCCAGCAGTCCGAGAGGAGGGCTCCCAGATACGCAGTATTTT. This gives the protein CASSPRGGLPDTQYF.

This clonotype was recorded only once. The chain uses TRBV27 and TRBJ2-7; the match to TRBD2 covers 13 bases. J was trimmed by 2 bases and V by 6 bases; bases with no gene match: 7. The CDR3 totals 16 residues. Germline values: CDR1 MNHEY, CDR2 SMNVEV (reference sequence). CDR3 in amino acids: CASSSGLAGAAYEQYF. In DNA, the CDR3 is TGTGCCAGCAGCTCCGGACTAGCGGGAGCGGCCTACGAGCAGTACTTC.

The rearrangement uses TRBV12-3 or TRBV12-4 and TRBJ2-1, with D possibly being TRBD1 (6 bases). The CDR3 extends over 15 amino acids. Trimming pared 6 bases from V and 4 bases from J, leaving 16 bases between. This CDR3 reads CASSPRQAIYNEQFF. The CDR3 DNA follows: TGTGCCAGCAGCCCCCGACAGGCGATTTACAATGAGCAGTTCTTC.

The chain has TRBV4-3 and TRBJ1-1, with 7 bases fitting TRBD1. V lost 4 bases, J lost 1 base, and 9 bases stayed unmatched. The V gene's germline CDR1 is LGHNA and CDR2 YSLEER. This CDR3 is built from 16 residues. CDR3 residues: CASSPQTRTGNTEAFF. In DNA form, the CDR3 reads TGCGCCAGCAGCCCCCAAACAAGGACAGGGAACACTGAAGCTTTCTTT.

This clonotype was seen only a few times. This chain connects TRBV20-1 to TRBJ2-3; D unresolved. Germline assignment: CDR1 DFQATT and CDR2 SNEGSKA (reference sequence). The CDR3 length is 16 residues. Trimming took off 3 bases at V and 6 bases at J, with 22 bases between the two ends. The CDR3 DNA follows: TGCAGTGCTAGTAGGTTTGGACCCAAGGCAGCCGATACGCAGTATTTT. This translates into CSASRFGPKAADTQYF.

The table lists this clonotype with a few counts. The chain carries TRBV9 and TRBJ2-3; D is unclear. The CDR3 covers 13 residues. V lost 0 bases and J 6 bases, leaving 8 bases between the germline ends. Germline V lookup: CDR1 SGDLS, CDR2 YYNGEE. CDR3 bases: TGTGCCAGCAGCGTAGCCGGACGGGATACGCAGTATTTT. This gives the protein CASSVAGRDTQYF.

This clonotype was observed a handful of times. The chain is built from TRBV20-1 and TRBJ2-1; D is unresolved. Deletions cut 0 bases from V and 0 bases from J, with 12 bases between. Germline V gives CDR1 DFQATT, CDR2 SNEGSKA (reference sequence). The CDR3 sequence is 16 residues long. As DNA, the CDR3 is TGCAGTGCTAGAGATCGGGCCTATGGCTCCTACAATGAGCAGTTCTTC. It encodes CSARDRAYGSYNEQFF.

V is TRBV12-3 or TRBV12-4 and J is TRBJ1-5, with D uncertain. V was cut by 10 bases and J by 0 bases, with 7 bases left in between. This CDR3 has 12 amino acids. The CDR3 nucleotides read TGTGCCACCTCGGTTAGCAATCAGCCCCAGCATTTT. Protein product: CATSVSNQPQHF.

The chain is built from TRBV6-1 and TRBJ1-2; D ambiguous. In germline, CDR1 is MNHNS, CDR2 SASEGT. The length of the CDR3 is 14 residues. Trimming pared 3 bases from V and 5 bases from J, leaving 13 bases between. CDR3: CASSERARGYGYTF. DNA for the CDR3: TGTGCCAGCAGTGAGAGAGCTCGAGGGTATGGCTACACCTTC.

This clonotype was observed many times. The chain joins TRBV7-9 to TRBJ1-6; D gene ambiguous. CDR3 length equals 14 residues. Between the trimmed V and J ends, which lost 1 base and 9 bases, there was a span of 10 bases. CDR1 is SEHNR and CDR2 is FQNEAQ in the germline V gene (reference sequence). The DNA of the CDR3 is TGTGCCAGCAGCTTAGTGGGCTCGGGTTCACCCCTCCACTTT. It codes for CASSLVGSGSPLHF. Full variable domain (remainder filled in from reference TRBV7-9 and TRBJ1-6): DTGVSQNPRHKITKRGQNVTFRCDPISEHNRLYWYRQTLGQGPEFLTYFQNEAQLEKSRLLSDRFSAERPKGSFSTLEIQRTEQGDSAMYLCASSLVGSGSPLHFGNGTRLTVT.

This clonotype was recorded a few times. The chain employs TRBV4-3 and TRBJ1-5; D not resolved. CDR1 and CDR2 (germline): LGHNA, YSLEER. The CDR3 is 15 residues long. V lost 0 bases to trimming and J lost 2 bases, with 8 bases between them. The CDR3 DNA reads TGCGCCAGCAGCCAAGACGACGGACGCAATCAGCCCCAGCATTTT. This encodes CASSQDDGRNQPQHF.

The chain carries TRBV9 and TRBJ1-4; 8 bases map to TRBD1. Germline loops: CDR1 SGDLS, CDR2 YYNGEE. The CDR3 spans 16 residues. V was pared by 4 bases and J by 6 bases, with 11 bases of the junction left unmatched. The DNA of the CDR3 is TGTGCCAGCAGCCCTCCCCCAGGGGGCGTGGATGAAAAACTGTTTTTT. Translating it yields CASSPPPGGVDEKLFF.

This clonotype was counted between two and nine times. This chain links TRBV18 with TRBJ2-7, with TRBD2 matching 11 bases. This CDR3 is built from 16 residues. The germline CDR1 and CDR2 sequences are KGHSH and LQKENI. Losses at the gene ends were 3 bases for V and 2 bases for J; bases not matched to a gene: 6. For the CDR3, the DNA is TGTGCCAGCTCACCCCAACCGGGACTAGCGGCCTACGAGCAGTACTTC. It yields the protein CASSPQPGLAAYEQYF.